This T cell receptor (beta chain) stems from a study of T cells in Graves' hyperthyroidism and ophthalmopathy. CDR3 size: 14 residues. Looked up from germline, CDR1 is KGHSH and CDR2 is LQKENI. V shed 3 bases, J shed 5 bases, and the junction held 3 bases outside the gene matches. TCR beta CDR3 region amplification was performed from RNA transcripts. The TCR CDR3 was amplified in a first-round RT-PCR using the HTBI primer set. TCRdb reprocessed the multiplex PCR reads with MiXCR, giving one entry per CDR3 protein. The table lists about 350,000 distinct CDR3 sequences, around a sixth of them singletons.

The sequenced material came from blood. This TCR came from a woman in her 40s with Graves' ophthalmopathy. The V call is TRBV18, the J call TRBJ1-4, with TRBD1 identical over 7 bases. CDR3 in amino acids: CASSPGQKNEKLFF. DNA for the CDR3: TGTGCCAGCTCACCGGGACAGAAGAATGAAAAACTGTTTTTT.